This TCR beta chain was retrieved from a study of T cell responses to AZD1222 COVID-19 vaccine. Assay: immunoSEQ multiplex PCR; the TCRdb copy retains only in-frame clones and omits some. In the table there are over 150,000 clones, about nine tenths of which are singletons. The CDR3 has 14 residues. Between the trimmed V and J ends, which lost 5 bases and 5 bases, there was a span of 15 bases. Per germline, CDR1 LGHDT and CDR2 YNNKEL (reference sequence). Material: peripheral blood, obtained on day 0 of MenACWY control vaccination. V usage is TRBV3-1 (or the pseudogene TRBV3-2) and J usage is TRBJ2-5; perhaps TRBD1 as D (6 bases). The sequence was collected from an adult in good health. CDR3 region: CASSGAGVTETQYF. Here the CDR3 DNA reads TGTGCCAGCAGCGGGGCAGGGGTGACGGAGACCCAGTACTTC.